This T cell receptor (beta chain) was documented in a study of long-term antiretroviral therapy in people with HIV (dated by TCRdb to 2021 to 2024). For context, the study as a whole: The earliest samples were collected roughly a decade before the 2015 WHO recommendation for immediate ART, at a time when ART was usually postponed until CD4 counts fell. A retrospective serial study tested whether ART initiation and durable HIV suppression were associated with changes in peripheral blood TRB repertoire composition and diversity. A total of roughly 180 cryopreserved PBMC samples were contributed to the cohort by 30 adults with confirmed HIV infection, with samples collected serially over a mean of approximately six years (range 1-12). Of the 30 participants with HIV, some 12 were female. No cross-contamination during QIAcube processing turned up in test extractions that ran a monoclonal T-cell line alongside 33 polyclonal samples.

CDR1 SGDLS and CDR2 YYNGEE were looked up in the germline V gene. From cysteine to phenylalanine, the CDR3 is 13 amino acids long. Solely the CDR3 DNA is kept, with 39 bases framed from the first base. Relative to germline, V is missing 3 bases and J is missing 5 bases, with 3 bases of the junction outside any gene match. Inclusion was restricted to participants for whom at least one PBMC sample before ART initiation and at least two post-ART samples were available. Every participant with HIV received treatment in the United States of America. Before DNA extraction, cryopreserved samples containing roughly 0.85-11 million PBMC were thawed and washed. At the time of the earliest PBMC sample, participants with HIV were aged between 23 and 54 years. Per participant, PBMC samples came from 1-4 timepoints prior to ART initiation and 2-8 timepoints following ART initiation, for a median of 7 samples. Serial HIV viral load, CD4+ T-cell count, ART history and demographic data were obtained for every participant. Genomic DNA was extracted from unsorted PBMC with a Qiagen kit on a QIAcube, with processing performed in batches of 12 samples.

This clone came up a few times. Its antigen is still unknown. It has no much larger one-base neighbor in the sample; base qualities were not kept. What the study reported, not specific to this receptor: At every time point, the repertoire was dominated by expanded TRB clones first identified before ART initiation, although this dominance fluctuated and, in many PLHIV, declined after ART. The samples were dated from about 2003 to 2017, and the ART regimens that were used may be less effective than current ART regimens. CDR3 length ranges in HIV repertoires were narrower than in controls, and network structure suggested an antigen-experienced repertoire with only a slight naive shift after ART. No data were available on ART adherence, viral resistance or therapy changes, limiting inferences about post-ART repertoire changes. Because pre-ART samples had limited cell numbers, unsorted PBMC were profiled rather than sorted CD4+ and CD8+ T cells. Starting ART was linked to a significant rise in TRB diversity, yet even with long-term ART the diversity remained significantly lower than in transplant donor controls. Owing to limited PBMC availability, only the TCR beta chain was sequenced, without alpha chain pairing.

The immunoSEQ hsTCRB v3.0 assay was used at survey level resolution for TRB variable region sequencing. The targeted TRB sequencing depth was roughly 40,000-55,000 T-cell genomes per sample. TRB libraries were pooled and sequenced on an Illumina MiSeq using a v3 150-cycle kit. The original pipeline was this. Analysis of repertoires was carried out in R inside a reproducible Nextflow workflow spanning QC, data transformation and analysis. Custom analyses were implemented in LymphoSeq2, an R package for AIRR-Seq data exploration. After excluding several samples that yielded fewer than 5000 total TRB sequences, fewer than 200 HIV repertoires remained for analysis. Among the 170 to 200 retained HIV repertoires, under 65 were collected before ART initiation and 129 after ART initiation. Repertoires were downsampled to 5000 TRB nucleotide sequences, with summary statistics averaged over 100 downsampling iterations. The analysis kept only TRB sequences whose CDR3 regions were at least seven amino acids long. Diversity was measured with a Shannon entropy-derived clonality score and the Gini coefficient. In the repertoire networks, any two of the top 5000 CDR3 amino acid sequences were connected whenever the two sequences differed by an edit distance of one. For TRB CDR3 amino acid sequences, antigen specificity groups and MHC restriction were predicted with GLIPH2. Known CMV, EBV, HIV or tissue antigen associations were flagged by matching CDR3 amino acid sequences against VDJdb and McPAS-TCR. Pre-ART, post-ART and control groups were compared with Wilcoxon signed-rank tests and Holm-Bonferroni correction. Here the immuneACCESS table is served through TCRdb, limited to in-frame sequences with V and J called. Missing clones are a known gap in these copies; in checked studies unresolved V genes cover under half, and the rest lacks a known reason. That table furnishes V, J and clone size, whereas the DNA furnished D and trimming. A total of about 24,000 clones appear in this sample, 81% of them only once. About a sixth of the sample comes from the top ten.

Recombination joined TRBV9 with TRBJ2-7, and 9 junctional nucleotides match TRBD1. The sequence came from a woman younger than 30 with HIV. The sequencing used unsorted PBMCs, collected at the start of antiretroviral therapy, before treatment. The sequenced DNA: TGTGCCAGCAGCGATACAGGGGGCCACGAGCAGTACTTC. Translated, it gives CASSDTGGHEQYF.